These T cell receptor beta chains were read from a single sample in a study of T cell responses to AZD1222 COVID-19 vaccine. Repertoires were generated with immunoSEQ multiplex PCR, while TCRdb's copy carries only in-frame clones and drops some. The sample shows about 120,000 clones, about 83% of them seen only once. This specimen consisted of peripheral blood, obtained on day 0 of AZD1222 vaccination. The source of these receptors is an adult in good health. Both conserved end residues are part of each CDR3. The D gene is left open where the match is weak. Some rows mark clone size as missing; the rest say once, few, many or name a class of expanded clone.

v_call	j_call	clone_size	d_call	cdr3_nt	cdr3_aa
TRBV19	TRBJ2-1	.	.	TGTGCCAGTAGTATTGAAGGGGCCTCCTACAATGAGCAGTTCTTC	CASSIEGASYNEQFF
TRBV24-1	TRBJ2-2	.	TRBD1	TGTGCCACCACCACAGGGGGCTCTACCGGGGAGCTGTTTTTT	CATTTGGSTGELFF
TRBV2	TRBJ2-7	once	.	TGTGCCAGCAGCCAGGTGTACGAGCAGTACTTC	CASSQVYEQYF
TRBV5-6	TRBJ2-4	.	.	TGTGCCAGCAGCCTACGACAGATAGCCAAAAACATTCAGTACTTC	CASSLRQIAKNIQYF
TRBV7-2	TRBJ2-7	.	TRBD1	TGTGCCAGCAGCTCCGGGGGACAGGGGCCCTACTACTACAGCTACGAGCAGTACTTC	CASSSGGQGPYYYSYEQYF
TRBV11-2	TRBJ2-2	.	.	TGTGCCAGCAGGATAGGAGGGAACACCGGGGAGCTGTTTTTT	CASRIGGNTGELFF
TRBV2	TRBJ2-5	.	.	TGTGCCAGCAGTGAGTGGGTGGGGACCCCCTACCAAGAGACCCAGTACTTC	CASSEWVGTPYQETQYF
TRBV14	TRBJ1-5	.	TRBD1	TGTGCCAGCAGCCCGGACAGGGGGCGGCCTTATAGCAATCAGCCCCAGCATTTT	CASSPDRGRPYSNQPQHF
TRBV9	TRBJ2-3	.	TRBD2	TGTGCCAGCAGCGTACTAGCGGCTAGCACAGATACGCAGTATTTT	CASSVLAASTDTQYF
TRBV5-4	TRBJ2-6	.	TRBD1	TGTGCCAGCAGCTCGCGCGACAGGGGCTCCGGGGCCAACGTCCTGACTTTC	CASSSRDRGSGANVLTF
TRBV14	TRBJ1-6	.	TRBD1	TGTGCCAGCAGAGCGGGACAGGGAAATTCACCCCTCCACTTT	CASRAGQGNSPLHF
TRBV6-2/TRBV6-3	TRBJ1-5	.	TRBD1	TGTGCCAGCAGTTACACCGGGACAGGGAGAAATCAGCCCCAGCATTTT	CASSYTGTGRNQPQHF
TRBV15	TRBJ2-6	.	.	TGTGCCACCATGTCCTCTGGGGCCAACGTCCTGACTTTC	CATMSSGANVLTF
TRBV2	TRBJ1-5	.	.	TGTGCCAGCAGTACACAGGGAGGAGATCAGCCCCAGCATTTT	CASSTQGGDQPQHF
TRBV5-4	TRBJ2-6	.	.	TGTGCCAGCAGCTCGGCCGGGAACGGGGCCAACGTCCTGACTTTC	CASSSAGNGANVLTF
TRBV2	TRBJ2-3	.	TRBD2	TGTGCCAGCTCCCCCCGCGGGAGGGTAAGCACAGATACGCAGTATTTT	CASSPRGRVSTDTQYF